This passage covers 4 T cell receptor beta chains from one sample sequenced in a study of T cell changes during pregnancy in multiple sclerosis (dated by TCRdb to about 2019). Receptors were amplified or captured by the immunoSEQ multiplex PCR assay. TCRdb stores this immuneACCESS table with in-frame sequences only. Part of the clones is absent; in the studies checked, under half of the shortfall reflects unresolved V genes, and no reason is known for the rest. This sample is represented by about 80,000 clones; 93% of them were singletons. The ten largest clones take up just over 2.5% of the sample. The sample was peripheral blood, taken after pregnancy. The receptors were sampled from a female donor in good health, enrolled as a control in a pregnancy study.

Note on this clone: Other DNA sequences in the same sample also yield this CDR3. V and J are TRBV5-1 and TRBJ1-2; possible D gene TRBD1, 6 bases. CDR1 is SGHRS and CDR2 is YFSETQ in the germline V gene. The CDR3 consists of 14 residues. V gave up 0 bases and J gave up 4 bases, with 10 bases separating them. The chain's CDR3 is CASSLGVGGYGYTF. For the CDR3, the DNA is TGCGCCAGCAGCTTGGGTGTAGGGGGCTATGGCTACACCTTC.

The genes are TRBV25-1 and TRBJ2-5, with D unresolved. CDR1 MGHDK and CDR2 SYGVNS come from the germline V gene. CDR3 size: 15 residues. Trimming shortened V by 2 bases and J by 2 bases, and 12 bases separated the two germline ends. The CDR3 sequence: CASSEIEASQETQYF. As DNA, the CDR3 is TGTGCCAGCAGTGAAATTGAGGCCAGTCAAGAGACCCAGTACTTC.

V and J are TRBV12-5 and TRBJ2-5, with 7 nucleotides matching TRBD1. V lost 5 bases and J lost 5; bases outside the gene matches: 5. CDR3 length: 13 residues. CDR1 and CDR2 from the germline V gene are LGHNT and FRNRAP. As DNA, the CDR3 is TGTGCTAGTGGTCCGGCGACAGGGGAGACCCAGTACTTC. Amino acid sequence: CASGPATGETQYF.

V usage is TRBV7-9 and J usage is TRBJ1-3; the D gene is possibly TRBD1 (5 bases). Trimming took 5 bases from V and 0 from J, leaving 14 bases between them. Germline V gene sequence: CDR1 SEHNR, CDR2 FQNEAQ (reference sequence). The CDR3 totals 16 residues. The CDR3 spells CASSKTGLTSGNTIYF. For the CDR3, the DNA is TGTGCCAGCAGCAAGACGGGACTTACCTCTGGAAACACCATATATTTT.